Each of the 31 T cell receptor beta chains below was sequenced from the same sample in a study of beta chain features in type 1 diabetes (dated by TCRdb to the late 2010s). The paper as a whole reports these results and caveats: A moderate but significant shortening of TCRB CDR3 length was observed in type 1 diabetes patients in all four CD4+ subsets.

No antigen has been identified for these receptors. The library was obtained by the immunoSEQ multiplex PCR assay. The High Capacity cDNA Reverse Transcription Kit was used to reverse transcribe all of the isolated RNA, meaning that expressed TCRB transcripts were what got sequenced. The source is immuneACCESS, and TCRdb retained only in-frame sequences with V and J called. Part of the clones is not carried over; for the studies checked, unresolved V genes explain less than half of this, and the remainder is unexplained. This sample holds 680,000 or so clones; 10% to 15% were observed only once. The ten biggest clones cover less than 0.025% of the sample. Sequencing was done on a sample of naive CD4+ T cells from blood. The cell subset or site label, as the study defines it: true naive CD4+ T cells. These receptors all stem from a man aged 18-30 years with type 1 diabetes.

In DNA form, the CDR3 reads TGTGCCAGCAGTCGGGTCGCGTCCTACGAGCAGTACTTC. Residues: CASSRVASYEQYF. V and J are TRBV6-1 and TRBJ2-7; no definite D call. V lost 5 bases, J lost 1 base, and 9 bases lay in between. This CDR3 region has 13 residues. The germline CDR1 and CDR2 sequences are MNHNS and SASEGT.

The V and J genes are TRBV5-6 and TRBJ2-2; D possibly uses TRBD1 or TRBD2 (6 bases each). The CDR3 totals 18 residues. The V gene's germline CDR1 is SGHDT and CDR2 YYEEEE. V lost 3 bases and J 0 bases, leaving 18 bases between the germline ends. The CDR3 protein is CASSSPWGRRANTGELFF. Here the CDR3 DNA reads TGTGCCAGCAGCTCACCTTGGGGGCGGAGGGCGAACACCGGGGAGCTGTTTTTT.

There are a few counts of this clone. The chain combines TRBV15 with TRBJ1-5; D might be TRBD1 (5 bases). V was cut by 1 base and J by 4 bases, with 11 bases left in between. The germline CDR1 and CDR2 sequences are LNHNV and YYDKDF (reference sequence). The CDR3 totals 15 residues. The CDR3 coding sequence is TGTGCCACCAGCAGAGGGGGGTTGTGGAATCAGCCCCAGCATTTT. Its translation is CATSRGGLWNQPQHF.

This clone was observed a few times. V and J are TRBV29-1 and TRBJ2-7, with 9 bases that match TRBD1. The CDR3 runs to 14 residues. The V gene's germline CDR1 is SQVTM and CDR2 ANQGSEA. V was clipped by 5 bases and J by 1 base; unmatched bases: 6. The CDR3 nucleotides read TGCAGCGTTATACCTGGGACAGGGTCCTACGAGCAGTACTTC. Protein sequence: CSVIPGTGSYEQYF.

This rearrangement joins TRBV7-3 to TRBJ2-1, with 9 bases aligning to TRBD2. J was trimmed by 6 bases and V by 0 bases; bases with no gene match: 9. Germline-derived CDR1 and CDR2 are SGHTA and FQGTGA. The CDR3 is made up of 17 amino acids. The DNA for the CDR3 is TGTGCCAGCAGCTTAACGGGAAGTGGGACTAGCACCAATGAGCAGTTCTTC. It is translated as CASSLTGSGTSTNEQFF. Variable domain in full (rest from reference TRBV7-3 and TRBJ2-1): GAGVSQTPSNKVTEKGKYVELRCDPISGHTALYWYRQSLGQGPEFLIYFQGTGAADDSGLPNDRFFAVRPEGSVSTLKIQRTERGDSAVYLCASSLTGSGTSTNEQFFGPGTRLTVL.

This clone was detected a few times. The CDR3 is CASSEWGGTSTYGYTF. DNA of the CDR3: TGTGCCAGCAGTGAATGGGGAGGTACAAGCACCTATGGCTACACCTTC. The genes are TRBV2 and TRBJ1-2; D remains ambiguous. V was cut by 2 bases and J by 4 bases, with 17 bases left in between. The CDR3 totals 16 residues. Germline CDR1 SNHLY, CDR2 FYNNEI.

The chain employs TRBV5-6 and TRBJ1-1, with D unresolved. V lost 3 bases to trimming and J lost 11 bases, with 11 bases between them. The germline CDR1 and CDR2 sequences are SGHDT and YYEEEE. This CDR3 is 11 amino acids long. CDR3 nucleotide sequence: TGTGCCAGCAGCTCAGGCTCGGGGGCTTTCTTT. It codes for CASSSGSGAFF.

The CDR3 nucleotides read TGCGCCAGCAGCCTTCTACAGGGTGGGACTGAAGCTTTCTTT. As protein: CASSLLQGGTEAFF. The gene calls are TRBV4-1 and TRBJ1-1, with D possibly being TRBD1 (6 bases). CDR1 MGHRA and CDR2 YSYEKL come from the germline V gene. The V and J ends lost 4 bases and 5 bases respectively, with 14 bases between them. CDR3 size: 14 residues.

Turning to this clone: The identical CDR3 is also encoded by other nucleotide sequences in the sample. The chain couples TRBV5-1 to TRBJ2-2, with D tentatively TRBD1 (5 bases). CDR1 and CDR2 (germline): SGHRS, YFSETQ. Deletions cut 0 bases from V and 2 bases from J, with 8 bases between. The CDR3 totals 15 residues. In DNA form, the CDR3 reads TGCGCCAGCAGCTTGGGGCAGGGAAACACCGGGGAGCTGTTTTTT. Translating gives CASSLGQGNTGELFF.

This clone has a handful of counts. The genes are TRBV6-6 and TRBJ2-6, with D possibly TRBD1 on 5 matching bases. V was clipped by 4 bases and J by 0 bases, with 7 bases between them. The germline CDR1 and CDR2 sequences are MNHNY and SVGAGI (reference sequence). The CDR3 runs to 15 residues. The CDR3, as DNA: TGTGCCAGCAGTTCAGGGATCTCTGGGGCCAACGTCCTGACTTTC. Its translation: CASSSGISGANVLTF.

The chain employs TRBV2 and TRBJ1-1, with D perhaps TRBD1 (5 bases). Germline V gene lookup returns CDR1 SNHLY and CDR2 FYNNEI. CDR3 length equals 12 residues. V dropped 2 bases and J dropped 10 bases, with 11 bases sitting between them. Here the CDR3 DNA reads TGTGCCAGCAGTGAATTCAAGGGGTTAGCTTTCTTT. Translation gives CASSEFKGLAFF.

The chain links TRBV30 to TRBJ1-2; no definite D call. This CDR3 has 11 residues. Trimming cost V 1 base and J 6 bases, with 6 bases left between them. Germline V gene data show CDR1 as GTSNPN and CDR2 as SVGIG (reference sequence). CDR3: CAWSANDGYTF. The DNA for the CDR3 is TGTGCCTGGAGTGCCAATGATGGCTACACCTTC.

The chain couples TRBV5-1 to TRBJ2-5; 8 nucleotides match TRBD1. The CDR3 runs to 15 residues. J was trimmed by 0 bases and V by 0 bases; bases with no gene match: 1. Germline V gene data show CDR1 as SGHRS and CDR2 as YFSETQ. The CDR3 sequence: CASSLGQGYQETQYF. CDR3 DNA: TGCGCCAGCAGCTTGGGACAGGGGTACCAAGAGACCCAGTACTTC.

This clone occurred a few times. Distinct nucleotide sequences in the sample also encode this CDR3. The rearrangement joins TRBV19 to TRBJ1-2; D remains ambiguous. V was pared by 7 bases and J by 1 base, with 7 bases between. The CDR3 consists of 12 residues. Germline V gene sequence: CDR1 LNHDA, CDR2 SQIVND (reference sequence). The CDR3, as DNA: TGTGCCAGTACCCCCGATAACTATGGCTACACCTTC. Translating it yields CASTPDNYGYTF.

In DNA, the CDR3 is TGTGCCAGCAGTGGGGGACAGGGAAGTCAGCCCCAGCATTTT. Amino acids: CASSGGQGSQPQHF. The rearrangement uses TRBV2 and TRBJ1-5; 9 bases map to TRBD1. Germline trimming cut 4 bases from V and 6 bases from J; bases unmatched to any gene: 4. The germline CDR1 and CDR2 sequences are SNHLY and FYNNEI. The CDR3 extends over 14 amino acids.

The V call is TRBV5-1, the J call TRBJ2-1, with D perhaps TRBD2 (6 bases). Germline V gene lookup returns CDR1 SGHRS and CDR2 YFSETQ. V lost 0 bases to trimming and J lost 8 bases, with 15 bases between them. The CDR3 length is 15 residues. The CDR3 reads CASSLGTSTGDEQFF. DNA of the CDR3: TGCGCCAGCAGCTTGGGCACTTCTACGGGGGATGAGCAGTTCTTC. The full variable domain, in which reference TRBV5-1 and TRBJ2-1 provide the parts outside the CDR3, is KAGVTQTPRYLIKTRGQQVTLSCSPISGHRSVSWYQQTPGQGLQFLFEYFSETQRNKGNFPGRFSGRQFSNSRSEMNVSTLELGDSALYLCASSLGTSTGDEQFFGPGTRLTVL.

This chain uses TRBV18 with TRBJ2-2; weak D call: TRBD2 (5 bases). CDR1 and CDR2 from the germline V gene are KGHSH and LQKENI. V was clipped by 7 bases and J by 3 bases, with 9 bases between them. The CDR3 consists of 13 residues. CDR3 sequence reads: CASCERDTGELFF. The CDR3 nucleotides are TGTGCCAGCTGCGAGAGGGACACCGGGGAGCTGTTTTTT.

This clone turned up a few times. V gene TRBV25-1 combines with J gene TRBJ2-1; D is uncertain. Between the trimmed V and J ends, which lost 0 bases and 9 bases, there was a span of 6 bases. This CDR3 has 12 residues. CDR1 is MGHDK and CDR2 is SYGVNS in the germline V gene. The CDR3 spells CASSEYFSEQFF. CDR3 nucleotide sequence: TGTGCCAGCAGTGAATATTTTAGTGAGCAGTTCTTC.

This clone showed up just a few times. The chain combines TRBV14 with TRBJ1-6; no firm D call. V dropped 0 bases and J dropped 9 bases, with 12 bases sitting between them. This CDR3 is 15 amino acids long. Germline V gene data show CDR1 as SGHDN and CDR2 as FVKESK. CDR3 region: CASSQDWRWTSPLHF. The CDR3 region has the DNA TGTGCCAGCAGCCAAGACTGGAGATGGACTTCACCCCTCCACTTT.

The chain has TRBV6-5 and TRBJ1-2, with a possible D match to TRBD1 (5 bases). Germline-derived CDR1 and CDR2 are MNHEY and SVGAGI. V was cut by 0 bases and J by 2 bases, with 13 bases left in between. The CDR3 has 16 amino acids. For the CDR3, the DNA is TGTGCCAGCAGTTACTCGGGAGGGGCGGTAAACTATGGCTACACCTTC. It translates to CASSYSGGAVNYGYTF.

This clone was observed a few times. J is TRBJ2-3 and V is TRBV11-2; tentative D call: TRBD2 (5 bases). CDR1 SGHAT and CDR2 FQNNGV come from the germline V gene. The ends were cut back, 5 bases at V and 1 base at J, with 13 bases in the middle. This CDR3 spans 15 amino acids. The CDR3 loop reads CASSLQRVGTDTQYF. CDR3 nucleotides: TGTGCCAGCAGCCTCCAGAGGGTTGGCACAGATACGCAGTATTTT.

The chain links TRBV5-1 to TRBJ1-4; TRBD1 aligns across 11 bases. Per the germline V gene, CDR1 is SGHRS and CDR2 is YFSETQ. V lost 4 bases and J lost 8; bases outside the gene matches: 4. The CDR3 contains 14 residues. The CDR3 loop is CASSPGQGEEKLFF. CDR3 in DNA: TGCGCCAGCAGCCCGGGACAGGGGGAGGAAAAACTGTTTTTT.

This rearrangement joins TRBV29-1 to TRBJ2-2, with a tentative D call TRBD2 (6 bases). Germline V lookup: CDR1 SQVTM, CDR2 ANQGSEA. CDR3 length equals 14 residues. Trimming stripped 7 bases from V and 7 bases from J, with 19 bases between. The CDR3 loop reads CSAVRGSTFGELFF. The CDR3 nucleotides read TGCAGCGCCGTGCGGGGATCAACCTTCGGGGAGCTGTTTTTT.

This clone was seen more than once but under ten times. CDR3 in amino acids: CASSRPDRNYEQYF. CDR3 DNA sequence: TGTGCCAGCAGTCGACCCGACAGGAACTACGAGCAGTACTTC. This sequence joins TRBV28 and TRBJ2-7, with D perhaps TRBD1 (6 bases). Trimming stripped 5 bases from V and 3 bases from J, with 14 bases between. CDR3 length: 14 amino acids. Germline assignment: CDR1 MDHEN and CDR2 SYDVKM.

This clone was detected a few times. The genes are TRBV14 and TRBJ2-3; TRBD1 matches at 9 bases. CDR3 length equals 16 residues. Germline V CDR1 and CDR2: SGHDN, FVKESK. With V trimmed by 4 bases and J by 6 bases, 11 bases remained unmatched. The CDR3, as DNA: TGTGCCAGCAGCCGACCGGGACAGGGAGTCAGGGATACGCAGTATTTT. Its protein product is CASSRPGQGVRDTQYF. The whole variable domain, remainder taken from reference TRBV14 and TRBJ2-3, is EAGVTQFPSHSVIEKGQTVTLRCDPISGHDNLYWYRRVMGKEIKFLLHFVKESKQDESGMPNNRFLAERTGGTYSTLKVQPAELEDSGVYFCASSRPGQGVRDTQYFGPGTRLTVL.

This chain links TRBV4-1 with TRBJ2-3; 15 bases align to TRBD2. Per the germline V gene, CDR1 is MGHRA and CDR2 is YSYEKL. CDR3 length: 19 amino acids. Trimming removed 0 bases from V and 2 bases from J; junction bases left unmatched: 6. CDR3 loop: CASSQDSGTSGGFTDTQYF. CDR3 coding DNA: TGCGCCAGCAGCCAAGATTCAGGGACTAGCGGGGGGTTCACAGATACGCAGTATTTT.

The chain couples TRBV4-1 to TRBJ1-2, with D perhaps matching TRBD1 (6 bases). Trimming left V 3 bases short and J 4 bases short, with 15 bases between. CDR3 length: 15 residues. Germline CDR1 is MGHRA and CDR2 is YSYEKL. In DNA, the CDR3 is TGCGCCAGCAGCCAGAGGACAGAGCCAAGCTATGGCTACACCTTC. As protein: CASSQRTEPSYGYTF.

The chain combines TRBV7-2 with TRBJ1-2; TRBD1 is a possible D gene (6 bases). Germline V gene sequence: CDR1 SGHTA, CDR2 FQGNSA. V lost 0 bases to trimming and J lost 5 bases, with 13 bases between them. The CDR3 has 15 residues. CDR3 coding DNA: TGTGCCAGCAGCTTAGCGATCGGGGGCGGGTATGGCTACACCTTC. Protein product: CASSLAIGGGYGYTF.

Only a few counts were recorded for this clone. V and J are TRBV5-1 and TRBJ2-6; 8 bases align to TRBD1. There are 14 residues in the CDR3. Germline values: CDR1 SGHRS, CDR2 YFSETQ. V was clipped by 4 bases and J by 9 bases; unmatched bases: 6. DNA of the CDR3: TGCGCCAGCAGCAAAGACAGGGGAGACAACGTCCTGACTTTC. It is translated as CASSKDRGDNVLTF. Full variable domain (missing parts from reference TRBV5-1 and TRBJ2-6): KAGVTQTPRYLIKTRGQQVTLSCSPISGHRSVSWYQQTPGQGLQFLFEYFSETQRNKGNFPGRFSGRQFSNSRSEMNVSTLELGDSALYLCASSKDRGDNVLTFGAGSRLTVL.

This clone was observed a handful of times. The chain combines TRBV30 with TRBJ1-4, with unresolved D. CDR3 length: 13 residues. Trimming pared 1 base from V and 7 bases from J, leaving 10 bases between. Germline V lookup: CDR1 GTSNPN, CDR2 SVGIG (reference sequence). CDR3 in amino acids: CAWSAGRSEKLFF. CDR3 bases: TGTGCCTGGAGTGCCGGGCGGAGTGAAAAACTGTTTTTT.

This clone was seen a few times. The gene calls are TRBV9 and TRBJ2-5, with 11 nucleotides matching TRBD2. Losses at the gene ends were 0 bases for V and 5 bases for J; bases not matched to a gene: 6. Germline V lookup: CDR1 SGDLS, CDR2 YYNGEE. The CDR3 totals 16 residues. The CDR3 sequence is CASSVAGSGGAETQYF. For the CDR3, the DNA is TGTGCCAGCAGCGTAGCGGGTAGCGGGGGGGCTGAGACCCAGTACTTC. The whole variable domain, remainder taken from reference TRBV9 and TRBJ2-5, is DSGVTQTPKHLITATGQRVTLRCSPRSGDLSVYWYQQSLDQGLQFLIQYYNGEERAKGNILERFSAQQFPDLHSELNLSSLELGDSALYFCASSVAGSGGAETQYFGPGTRLLVL.